The entry below gives a single T cell receptor (beta chain) sequence along with its context. Its antigen remains undetermined. No quality values exist for individual bases; no much larger clone is one base distant. Unmatched junction bases come to 10, with V trimmed by 2 bases and J by 10 bases. Its CDR3 holds 14 amino acids, cysteine through phenylalanine. Only CDR3 DNA is held: 42 bases, read in frame from base 1. CDR1 LGHNA and CDR2 YSLEER are derived from the germline V gene. The Qiagen DNeasy kit was used to extract genomic DNA both from unsorted PBMCs and from the negatively selected CD4+ and CD8+ fractions. Using primers that anneal to V and J segments, immunoSEQ multiplex PCR amplified the TCR beta CDR3 regions. A synthetic immune receptor repertoire was used to minimize amplification bias, and any remaining bias was removed computationally after sequencing. The published analysis was carried out like this. Repertoire diversity was quantified as the Shannon entropy index using custom Python scripts. Unsorted, CD4+ and CD8+ repertoires were analyzed separately, except for combined analyses in which CD4+ and CD8+ sequences were merged in silico. TCRdb's version of the immuneACCESS table is confined to in-frame rearrangements and falls short of the full clone set. An unresolved V gene accounts for under half of the shortfall where checked; the remainder is of unknown origin. D and trimming come from the DNA, and the V and J calls and clone size come from that table. This sample gives tens of thousands of clones in total; around 94% of them show up just once. About 3.8% of the sample is held by the ten biggest clonotypes.

In the paper's terms, the time point label means: newly diagnosed, previously untreated cHL patient sample. PBMCs from patients with newly diagnosed, previously untreated classical Hodgkin lymphoma were sequenced as a comparison group for the relapsed/refractory trial patients. Peripheral blood was collected in 8 mL Vacutainer Cell Preparation Tubes, from which PBMCs were isolated by centrifugation and then cryopreserved. This sample is drawn from a study of PD-1 blockade in classical Hodgkin lymphoma (dated by TCRdb to 2020 to 2022). Notes on the research overall: A peripheral blood immune signature of response to PD-1 blockade in classical Hodgkin lymphoma was defined using TCR beta sequencing and CyTOF. What the work shows at the level of the full study, not this receptor alone: Baseline TCR diversity was reported to be lower in newly diagnosed patients than in healthy donors and to be lower still in relapsed/refractory patients. The study was limited to a single clinical trial cohort, and causes of repertoire differences, possibly disease activity or prior therapy, remained undefined.

The chain joins TRBV4-3 to TRBJ1-1, with 7 junctional bases fitting TRBD1. The specimen sequenced was peripheral blood mononuclear cells (PBMCs). This receptor was taken from a human donor with classical Hodgkin lymphoma. The CDR3 region has the sequence CASSQTGQPDGAFF. In nucleotides, the sequence is TGCGCCAGCAGCCAAACGGGACAGCCCGACGGAGCTTTCTTT.